One sample yielded the 21 T cell receptor beta chains listed below, sequenced in a study of identical twins. Each CDR3 protein gets one entry after TCRdb re-called the 5' RACE reads with MiXCR. Seen here are about 190,000 distinct CDR3 sequences, more than 15% observed once, and the top ten hold around two fifths. These data also formed part of another study, on T cells expressing NK-cell markers.

Specimen: CD8+ T cells sorted from blood. Receptor source: a woman aged 18-35 years in good health.

This clonotype has a handful of counts. The J gene is TRBJ2-7, the V gene TRBV2, with 8 bases aligning to TRBD1. CDR1 is SNHLY and CDR2 is FYNNEI in the germline V gene. With 7 bases clipped from V and 3 bases from J, the junction kept 5 bases outside the gene matches. The CDR3 is 13 amino acids. The CDR3 sequence is CASKYRGSYEQYF. The CDR3 region has the DNA TGTGCCAGCAAGTACAGGGGGAGCTACGAGCAGTACTTC. The full variable domain, in which reference TRBV2 and TRBJ2-7 provide the parts outside the CDR3, is EPEVTQTPSHQVTQMGQEVILRCVPISNHLYFYWYRQILGQKVEFLVSFYNNEISEKSEIFDDQFSVERPDGSNFTLKIRSTKLEDSAMYFCASKYRGSYEQYFGPGTRLTVT.

The chain combines TRBV12-5 with TRBJ1-1; D remains ambiguous. In germline, CDR1 is LGHNT, CDR2 FRNRAP. The CDR3 is 12 amino acids. With 3 bases removed from V and 1 base from J, the gap between germline ends came to 3 bases. CDR3 in amino acids: CASGFENTEAFF. The CDR3 nucleotides are TGTGCTAGTGGTTTCGAGAACACTGAAGCTTTCTTT.

The chain recombines TRBV9 with TRBJ2-5, with D perhaps matching TRBD2 (7 bases). V gave up 7 bases and J gave up 2 bases, with 15 bases separating them. Germline V gene data show CDR1 as SGDLS and CDR2 as YYNGEE. The CDR3 extends over 14 amino acids. The CDR3 loop is CASGAGEGQETQYF. The CDR3 region has the DNA TGTGCCAGCGGGGCAGGGGAGGGACAAGAGACCCAGTACTTC.

This clonotype was recorded at least ten times. This chain uses TRBV12-3 or TRBV12-4 with TRBJ2-2; no definite D call. Trimming took off 4 bases at V and 4 bases at J, with 16 bases between the two ends. This CDR3 has 16 amino acids. For the CDR3, the DNA is TGTGCCAGCAGTTACCGAACCTCCCGGGTCACCGGGGAGCTGTTTTTT. Its protein is CASSYRTSRVTGELFF.

This chain links TRBV5-1 with TRBJ2-7; possible D gene TRBD1, 6 bases. The CDR3 covers 14 residues. V was trimmed by 9 bases and J by 0 bases, leaving 16 bases between them. The germline gives CDR1 SGHRS, CDR2 YFSETQ. The CDR3 is CATRTRDTSYEQYF. Here the CDR3 DNA reads TGCGCCACCCGAACCCGGGACACCTCCTACGAGCAGTACTTC.

A few counts support this clonotype. The CDR3: CASSSLRTVQETQYF. The CDR3 DNA follows: TGTGCCAGCAGCTCCCTCAGGACAGTTCAAGAGACCCAGTACTTC. The V and J genes are TRBV7-9 and TRBJ2-5; possible D gene TRBD1, 6 bases. The CDR3 length is 15 residues. CDR1 and CDR2 (germline): SEHNR, FQNEAQ (reference sequence). The germline V and J ends were trimmed by 4 bases and 2 bases, with 14 bases remaining between them.

The sample holds a few counts of this clonotype. The chain has TRBV6-2 or TRBV6-3 and TRBJ2-2; D unclear. Germline V gene data show CDR1 as MNHEY and CDR2 as SVGEGT. Trimming removed 0 bases at V and 2 bases at J, with 10 bases between. This CDR3 is built from 16 residues. The CDR3 is CASSYSQSLNTGELFF. Here the CDR3 DNA reads TGTGCCAGCAGTTACTCACAGAGTCTTAACACCGGGGAGCTGTTTTTT.

The chain joins TRBV5-6 to TRBJ2-1, with 10 bases aligning to TRBD2. V lost 4 bases to trimming and J lost 8 bases; unmatched junction nucleotides: 12. Germline V gives CDR1 SGHDT, CDR2 YYEEEE. This CDR3 has 16 amino acids. In nucleotides, the CDR3 is TGTGCCAGCAGCCCCCCCCCGGGACTAGCGTACCATGAGCAGTTCTTC. Protein product: CASSPPPGLAYHEQFF. The complete variable domain, with remaining parts taken from reference TRBV5-6 and TRBJ2-1, reads DAGVTQSPTHLIKTRGQQVTLRCSPKSGHDTVSWYQQALGQGPQFIFQYYEEEERQRGNFPDRFSGHQFPNYSSELNVNALLLGDSALYLCASSPPPGLAYHEQFFGPGTRLTVL.

The chain recombines TRBV27 with TRBJ2-6, with D perhaps assigned TRBD1 or TRBD2 (5 bases each). Germline V gene lookup returns CDR1 MNHEY and CDR2 SMNVEV (reference sequence). V was cut by 2 bases and J by 4 bases, with 12 bases left in between. CDR3 length equals 16 residues. Here the CDR3 reads CASSLAGANGANVLTF. The CDR3 DNA is TGTGCCAGCAGTTTAGCCGGGGCGAACGGGGCCAACGTCCTGACTTTC.

The chain links TRBV27 to TRBJ2-7, with a weak D call TRBD1 (5 bases). The germline V and J ends were trimmed by 2 bases and 2 bases, with 10 bases remaining between them. The CDR3 is 14 amino acids. Germline CDR1 is MNHEY and CDR2 is SMNVEV (reference sequence). Written as DNA, the CDR3 is TGTGCCAGCAGTTTACCCGGCAGGGCCTACGAGCAGTACTTC. This codes for CASSLPGRAYEQYF.

The chain is built from TRBV24-1 and TRBJ2-1; perhaps TRBD2 as D (6 bases). The germline V and J ends were trimmed by 1 base and 7 bases, with 16 bases remaining between them. The CDR3 loop spans 16 amino acids. Germline CDR1 reads KGHDR; CDR2 reads SFDVKD. The CDR3 DNA sequence: TGTGCCACCAGTGATTTTAATCCGGGAGTTTCTAATGAGCAGTTCTTC. Translation: CATSDFNPGVSNEQFF.

The chain recombines TRBV5-6 with TRBJ1-1, with a weak D call TRBD1 (5 bases). Germline CDR1 SGHDT, CDR2 YYEEEE. The CDR3 is made up of 12 amino acids. The V gene lost 4 bases and the J gene lost 6 bases, with 10 bases spanning the gap. The CDR3 protein is CASSGGWPEAFF. As DNA, the CDR3 is TGTGCCAGCAGCGGGGGGTGGCCTGAAGCTTTCTTT.

J is TRBJ2-7 and V is TRBV27; D is unresolved. The V gene's germline CDR1 is MNHEY and CDR2 SMNVEV (reference sequence). V lost 6 bases, J lost 3 bases, and 12 bases lay in between. This CDR3 is built from 13 residues. The CDR3 DNA sequence: TGTGCCAGCAGACCTCCGGCTGGCTACGAGCAGTACTTC. It specifies CASRPPAGYEQYF.

The J gene is TRBJ2-1, the V gene TRBV27; weak D call: TRBD1 (6 bases). V was cut by 0 bases and J by 3 bases, with 12 bases left in between. Germline CDR1 reads MNHEY; CDR2 reads SMNVEV (reference sequence). This CDR3 is built from 16 residues. CDR3 DNA sequence: TGTGCCAGCAGTTTATCCCCAGGGGCTAGCTACAATGAGCAGTTCTTC. Protein: CASSLSPGASYNEQFF.

The chain joins TRBV29-1 to TRBJ2-3; D ambiguous. In germline, CDR1 is SQVTM, CDR2 ANQGSEA. The V end was cut by 1 base, the J end by 1 base, with 9 bases between. The CDR3 sequence is 14 residues long. As DNA, the CDR3 is TGCAGCGTTGAAGCCCTTCAGGGCACAGATACGCAGTATTTT. As protein: CSVEALQGTDTQYF.

This clonotype was counted a few times. This chain connects TRBV7-2 to TRBJ2-1; 11 positions match TRBD2. The junction had 2 bases not matched to a gene; V was cut back by 1 base and J by 6 bases. Per germline, CDR1 SGHTA and CDR2 FQGNSA. This CDR3 region has 15 residues. The DNA for the CDR3 is TGTGCCAGCAGCTTAGAACTAGCGGGAGCCAATGAGCAGTTCTTC. Amino acids: CASSLELAGANEQFF. Full variable domain (remainder filled in from reference TRBV7-2 and TRBJ2-1): GAGVSQSPSNKVTEKGKDVELRCDPISGHTALYWYRQSLGQGLEFLIYFQGNSAPDKSGLPSDRFSAERTGGSVSTLTIQRTQQEDSAVYLCASSLELAGANEQFFGPGTRLTVL.

This clonotype was observed a few times. This rearrangement joins TRBV20-1 to TRBJ2-2, with 10 bases identical to TRBD2. The CDR3 covers 18 residues. After removal of 6 bases from V and 4 bases from J, the junction contained 17 bases not matched to a gene. Germline assignment: CDR1 DFQATT and CDR2 SNEGSKA (reference sequence). The CDR3 DNA sequence: TGCAGTGCCCCGAGAGGGTCTACTAGCGGGGTCTTCACCGGGGAGCTGTTTTTT. Its translation: CSAPRGSTSGVFTGELFF.

A few counts support this clonotype. The chain couples TRBV24-1 to TRBJ2-1; 7 bases are a match to TRBD2. The germline CDR1 and CDR2 sequences are KGHDR and SFDVKD. This CDR3 is built from 17 residues. The trim removed 8 bases at V and 6 bases at J, leaving 18 bases unmatched. CDR3 loop: CATTLSEGGPPRNEQFF. The CDR3 DNA reads as TGTGCCACCACCCTTTCGGAGGGAGGGCCCCCGCGCAATGAGCAGTTCTTC.

The rearrangement uses TRBV7-9 and TRBJ2-1; 8 bases are a match to TRBD2. Germline loops: CDR1 SEHNR, CDR2 FQNEAQ (reference sequence). There are 11 residues in the CDR3. V lost 5 bases to trimming and J lost 10 bases; unmatched junction nucleotides: 1. The CDR3 protein is CASSQRGEQFF. CDR3 nucleotides: TGTGCCAGCAGCCAGCGGGGGGAGCAGTTCTTC. Based on the CDR3 plus reference TRBV7-9 and TRBJ2-1, the full variable domain is DTGVSQNPRHKITKRGQNVTFRCDPISEHNRLYWYRQTLGQGPEFLTYFQNEAQLEKSRLLSDRFSAERPKGSFSTLEIQRTEQGDSAMYLCASSQRGEQFFGPGTRLTVL.

The chain recombines TRBV19 with TRBJ1-1; the match to TRBD1 covers 9 bases. The CDR3 sequence is 15 residues long. V shed 8 bases and J 1 base; nucleotides not matched to a gene: 8. Germline CDR1 and CDR2: LNHDA and SQIVND (reference sequence). CDR3 region: CASATDRGSNTEAFF. The CDR3 DNA follows: TGTGCCAGTGCGACGGACAGGGGATCGAACACTGAAGCTTTCTTT.

The chain uses TRBV15 and TRBJ2-1; D may be TRBD1 or TRBD2 (5 bases each). The germline gives CDR1 LNHNV, CDR2 YYDKDF (reference sequence). The CDR3 covers 20 residues. Trimming removed 0 bases at V and 8 bases at J, with 29 bases between. The CDR3 coding sequence is TGTGCCACCAGCAGAGATCGGCCCCAGGGAGTTAAGATGGGTAGGGATGAGCAGTTCTTC. As protein: CATSRDRPQGVKMGRDEQFF.